The clone carrying this T cell receptor beta chain was found a few times. Antigen: not known. The PCR was carried out with 60 Vbeta primers and 13 Jbeta primers. TCRdb's table, derived via immunoSEQ multiplex PCR, lists solely in-frame clones and lacks some. The sample consists of 200,000 to 250,000 clones, around 86% of them appearing once. This specimen comes from a study of cytomegalovirus exposure and HLA in healthy donors. Study-wide results and caveats: Researchers left out some V segments, among them TRBV6-2 and TRBV6-3, as indistinguishable. TCR beta chain V- and J-gene trimming was linked, in a later analysis, to a missense variant in DCLRE1C. The study flagged around 150 TCR beta chains as cytomegalovirus-associated. Later on, an analysis showed TCR association rates differing by HLA locus, with DRB1 the most and HLA-C the fewest.

The ends lost 5 bases at V and 5 bases at J; junction bases unmatched: 8. Germline V gene lookup returns CDR1 SNHLY and CDR2 FYNNEI. The CDR3 runs 15 residues. The chain joins TRBV2 to TRBJ2-3, with TRBD2 matching over 9 bases. The sample was PBMCs. The clonotype was recovered from a woman aged 40 to 50 in good health and CMV-seronegative. CDR3 loop: CASSPAGGRGDTQYF. CDR3 nucleotides: TGTGCCAGCAGTCCGGCGGGAGGGCGGGGAGATACGCAGTATTTT.